This T cell receptor (beta chain) stems from a study of identical twins. Study-wide points: Abundant beta clonotypes from cord blood bore fewer insertions; memory repertoires lacked this pattern.

CDR3 length equals 14 residues. V was pared by 3 bases and J by 4 bases, with 12 bases between. This clonotype showed up many times. Its antigen is undetermined. TCRdb called the 5' RACE reads again in MiXCR, with one record for every CDR3 protein. The table has 690,000 or so distinct CDR3 sequences, over 8.5% seen once; the top ten hold 0.8% to 1%. These same records also appear under a second study, on yellow fever vaccine responses in identical twins.

This sequence joins TRBV12-3 or TRBV12-4 and TRBJ2-5; possible D gene TRBD2, 7 bases. The specimen sequenced was PBMCs. The sequence was obtained from a woman in her late teens or twenties in good health. This chain's CDR3 is CASSLRGGRETQYF. CDR3 sequence (DNA): TGTGCCAGCAGTTTGAGGGGGGGCCGAGAGACCCAGTACTTC.